Following are 32 T cell receptor beta chains from one sample sequenced in a study of blood T cell repertoires in COVID-19. The repertoire was sequenced with immunoSEQ multiplex PCR; TCRdb's copy has only in-frame clones and lacks some. The sample includes about 120,000 clones, over 75% of them seen just once. Sequenced input: peripheral blood. These receptors came from a man older than 75 with active or convalescent COVID-19.

The CDR3 DNA is TGTGCCAGCAGCTTAGTTATGGGAGAGAACTATGGCTACACCTTC. This gives the protein CASSLVMGENYGYTF. This chain connects TRBV7-9 to TRBJ1-2; D gene unclear. The V end lost 1 base, the J end lost 2 bases, and 11 bases lay between the germline ends. The CDR3 is 15 residues long. Germline lookup yields CDR1 SEHNR and CDR2 FQNEAQ (reference sequence). Full variable domain (rest looked up from reference TRBV7-9 and TRBJ1-2): DTGVSQNPRHKITKRGQNVTFRCDPISEHNRLYWYRQTLGQGPEFLTYFQNEAQLEKSRLLSDRFSAERPKGSFSTLEIQRTEQGDSAMYLCASSLVMGENYGYTFGSGTRLTVV.

The CDR3 is CSVTGLSYEQYF. CDR3 sequence (DNA): TGCAGCGTAACAGGATTGTCCTACGAGCAGTACTTC. The V call is TRBV29-1, the J call TRBJ2-7; weak D call: TRBD1 (5 bases). Trimming took off 6 bases at V and 1 base at J, with 10 bases between the two ends. Germline V lookup: CDR1 SQVTM, CDR2 ANQGSEA. CDR3 length equals 12 residues.

The chain uses TRBV27 and TRBJ1-1; D is perhaps TRBD1 (5 bases). The CDR3 length is 14 residues. V was pared by 6 bases and J by 4 bases, with 15 bases between. Germline V CDR1 and CDR2: MNHEY, SMNVEV (reference sequence). The CDR3 reads CASSPLRGSTEAFF. The CDR3 nucleotides are TGTGCCAGCAGCCCCCTGCGGGGGAGCACTGAAGCTTTCTTT.

The rearrangement joins TRBV28 to TRBJ1-4; 7 bases are shared with TRBD1. V shed 7 bases, J shed 8 bases, and the junction held 7 bases outside the gene matches. CDR3 length: 13 amino acids. The V gene's germline CDR1 is MDHEN and CDR2 SYDVKM. The CDR3 coding sequence is TGTGCCAGCATTCACAGGGGCCCGGAAAAACTGTTTTTT. Translation gives CASIHRGPEKLFF.

CDR3 sequence (DNA): TGTGCCAGCAGCCCGGACAGGGTAAATCAGCCCCAGCATTTT. It codes for CASSPDRVNQPQHF. The rearrangement uses TRBV3-1 (or the pseudogene TRBV3-2) and TRBJ1-5; 8 bases line up with TRBD1. V was clipped by 4 bases and J by 4 bases; unmatched bases: 3. The CDR3 sequence is 14 residues long. In germline, CDR1 is LGHDT, CDR2 YNNKEL (reference sequence).

V and J are TRBV7-8 and TRBJ2-7; TRBD2 matches 10 bases. The germline CDR1 and CDR2 sequences are SGHVS and FQNEAQ. The J segment lost 2 bases and the V segment lost 0 bases, leaving 1 base of the junction unmatched. This CDR3 region has 15 residues. The DNA of the CDR3 is TGTGCCAGCAGCTTAGCAACTAGCGGGACCTACGAGCAGTACTTC. Its protein is CASSLATSGTYEQYF.

The rearrangement links TRBV7-9 to TRBJ2-7, with D perhaps matching TRBD1 (6 bases). Germline loops: CDR1 SEHNR, CDR2 FQNEAQ (reference sequence). This CDR3 has 15 amino acids. The ends were cut back, 5 bases at V and 1 base at J, with 15 bases in the middle. The CDR3 coding sequence is TGTGCCAGCAGCAGCGCCGACAGGCGGTCCTACGAGCAGTACTTC. The encoded protein is CASSSADRRSYEQYF.

In its sample, this clone was seen once. This chain connects TRBV29-1 to TRBJ2-2; 8 bases align to TRBD1. V lost 5 bases and J lost 0; bases outside the gene matches: 2. Germline lookup yields CDR1 SQVTM and CDR2 ANQGSEA. The CDR3 has 14 residues. The CDR3: CSVRTGSNTGELFF. DNA of the CDR3: TGCAGCGTTAGGACAGGGTCGAACACCGGGGAGCTGTTTTTT.

The CDR3 region has the DNA TGTGCCAGCAGTTTATCGGGACAGGGGTCTGGGGCCAACGTCCTGACTTTC. It encodes CASSLSGQGSGANVLTF. V usage is TRBV27 and J usage is TRBJ2-6; 10 bases fit TRBD1. V lost 0 bases and J lost 1; bases outside the gene matches: 0. The CDR3 spans 17 residues. Germline lookup yields CDR1 MNHEY and CDR2 SMNVEV (reference sequence).

The J gene is TRBJ2-3, the V gene TRBV29-1, with 7 positions matching TRBD1. This CDR3 has 13 residues. Looked up from germline, CDR1 is SQVTM and CDR2 is ANQGSEA. Losses at the gene ends were 7 bases for V and 4 bases for J; bases not matched to a gene: 8. DNA for the CDR3: TGCAGCGCCGTGACAGGGACATCAGATACGCAGTATTTT. Translation gives CSAVTGTSDTQYF.

As DNA, the CDR3 is TGTGCCAGCAGTTACCCGGGACAGGGGTACACTGAAGCTTTCTTT. It specifies CASSYPGQGYTEAFF. This chain joins TRBV6-6 and TRBJ1-1; 10 nucleotides match TRBD1. Unmatched junction bases numbered 3, after V lost 2 bases and J lost 3 bases. The CDR3 loop spans 15 amino acids. Germline CDR1 is MNHNY and CDR2 is SVGAGI (reference sequence).

CDR3 bases: TGTGCCAGCAGCTTGAGTAGCGGCCTTAAAAACATTCAGTACTTC. Protein: CASSLSSGLKNIQYF. The chain joins TRBV7-2 to TRBJ2-4; maybe TRBD2 (6 bases). The CDR3 has 15 residues. The V gene lost 3 bases and the J gene lost 4 bases, with 13 bases spanning the gap. Per the germline V gene, CDR1 is SGHTA and CDR2 is FQGNSA.

V gene TRBV29-1 combines with J gene TRBJ1-2; D call uncertain. CDR1 is SQVTM, CDR2 ANQGSEA, per germline. The ends were cut back, 0 bases at V and 6 bases at J, with 8 bases in the middle. The CDR3 sequence is 12 residues long. CDR3 nucleotide sequence: TGCAGCGTTGAAGATCGGTCTGATGGCTACACCTTC. Protein sequence: CSVEDRSDGYTF.

This sequence joins TRBV15 and TRBJ1-2, with 7 bases that match TRBD1. V shed 1 base, J shed 0 bases, and the junction held 11 bases outside the gene matches. CDR1 LNHNV and CDR2 YYDKDF come from the germline V gene (reference sequence). This CDR3 region has 18 residues. CDR3 protein: CATSRGGRTGITNYGYTF. CDR3 nucleotides: TGTGCCACCAGCAGAGGGGGGAGGACAGGCATTACTAACTATGGCTACACCTTC.

The chain joins TRBV21-1 to TRBJ1-2. TRBV21-1 is classified as a pseudogene. The CDR3 contains 13 residues. DNA of the CDR3: TGTGCCAGCAGCAAAGCGCGGAGCTATGGCTACACCTTC. Its protein product is CASSKARSYGYTF.

This chain links TRBV10-2 with TRBJ1-5; D is perhaps TRBD1 (5 bases). V shed 6 bases and J shed 5 bases, with 17 bases lying between them. The CDR3 length is 15 residues. Germline V gene lookup returns CDR1 WSHSY and CDR2 SAAADI. CDR3 in amino acids: CASSWDSDLDQPQHF. In DNA form, the CDR3 reads TGCGCCAGCAGCTGGGACTCGGACCTTGATCAGCCCCAGCATTTT.

This clone has only a few counts. Distinct nucleotide sequences in the sample also encode this CDR3. V is TRBV7-3 and J is TRBJ2-2; D remains unclear. V lost 4 bases, J lost 5 bases, and 5 bases lay in between. The CDR3 runs to 12 residues. Germline assignment: CDR1 SGHTA and CDR2 FQGTGA. The CDR3 coding sequence is TGTGCCAGCAGCTCCTATACCGGGGAGCTGTTTTTT. Translation: CASSSYTGELFF. The full variable domain, rest sourced from reference TRBV7-3 and TRBJ2-2, is GAGVSQTPSNKVTEKGKYVELRCDPISGHTALYWYRQSLGQGPEFLIYFQGTGAADDSGLPNDRFFAVRPEGSVSTLKIQRTERGDSAVYLCASSSYTGELFFGEGSRLTVL.

This chain uses TRBV27 with TRBJ1-2, with D possibly TRBD1 on 5 matching bases. V shed 3 bases and J shed 4 bases, with 9 bases lying between them. Germline V gene data show CDR1 as MNHEY and CDR2 as SMNVEV (reference sequence). CDR3 size: 13 residues. Written as DNA, the CDR3 is TGTGCCAGCAGTTTGGACACTCGCTATGGCTACACCTTC. Residues: CASSLDTRYGYTF.

The V gene is TRBV6-5, the J gene TRBJ1-2; perhaps TRBD1 as D (6 bases). There are 13 residues in the CDR3. V lost 2 bases and J 8 bases, leaving 12 bases between the germline ends. Germline V gene data show CDR1 as MNHEY and CDR2 as SVGAGI. Written as DNA, the CDR3 is TGTGCCAGCAGTTACGGGCAGGGGACCGGCTACACCTTC. Encoded protein: CASSYGQGTGYTF.

The V call is TRBV7-9, the J call TRBJ2-2; 7 bases line up with TRBD1. J gave up 0 bases and V 1 base, and 2 bases lay outside the gene matches. This CDR3 has 16 amino acids. Germline CDR1 reads SEHNR; CDR2 reads FQNEAQ (reference sequence). In DNA form, the CDR3 reads TGTGCCAGCAGCTTAGGCCAGGGGGCGAACACCGGGGAGCTGTTTTTT. It is translated as CASSLGQGANTGELFF.

The chain couples TRBV15 to TRBJ1-4; 7 nucleotides match TRBD1. Per germline, CDR1 LNHNV and CDR2 YYDKDF (reference sequence). Germline trimming cut 5 bases from V and 0 bases from J; bases unmatched to any gene: 3. CDR3 length equals 15 residues. CDR3 region: CATSLTGATNEKLFF. The CDR3 nucleotides read TGTGCCACCAGCTTAACAGGGGCAACTAATGAAAAACTGTTTTTT.

The V call is TRBV6-1, the J call TRBJ2-7; 12 bases are shared with TRBD1. The V gene's germline CDR1 is MNHNS and CDR2 SASEGT. With 3 bases clipped from V and 5 bases from J, the junction kept 14 bases outside the gene matches. The CDR3 spans 18 residues. The CDR3: CASSDGDRGLHPLHEQYF. The CDR3 DNA reads TGTGCCAGCAGTGACGGGGACAGGGGGCTCCACCCTCTCCACGAGCAGTACTTC.

V and J are TRBV28 and TRBJ2-3, with 7 bases aligning to TRBD2. Losses at the gene ends were 6 bases for V and 2 bases for J; bases not matched to a gene: 5. Germline V gives CDR1 MDHEN, CDR2 SYDVKM. The CDR3 has 14 amino acids. CDR3 protein: CASSRDYLTDTQYF. CDR3 bases: TGTGCCAGCAGCCGGGACTACCTCACAGATACGCAGTATTTT. Supplemented by reference TRBV28 and TRBJ2-3, the full variable domain reads DVKVTQSSRYLVKRTGEKVFLECVQDMDHENMFWYRQDPGLGLRLIYFSYDVKMKEKGDIPEGYSVSREKKERFSLILESASTNQTSMYLCASSRDYLTDTQYFGPGTRLTVL.

The rearrangement uses TRBV6-1 and TRBJ1-4, with 7 bases aligning to TRBD1. The CDR3 consists of 17 residues. Germline V gene data show CDR1 as MNHNS and CDR2 as SASEGT. Trimming at V came to 4 bases and at J to 5 bases, leaving 13 bases not matched to a gene. The DNA for the CDR3 is TGTGCCAGCAGTGCCGACAGGGCGTACCTCTCAAATGAAAAACTGTTTTTT. This codes for CASSADRAYLSNEKLFF.

V usage is TRBV9 and J usage is TRBJ2-7; D is undetermined. Looked up from germline, CDR1 is SGDLS and CDR2 is YYNGEE. Trimming pared 0 bases from V and 0 bases from J, leaving 7 bases between. The CDR3 spans 14 residues. The DNA of the CDR3 is TGTGCCAGCAGCGTAGGTAGAGACTCCTACGAGCAGTACTTC. Residues: CASSVGRDSYEQYF.

The chain recombines TRBV18 with TRBJ2-2, with 7 bases aligning to TRBD1. CDR3 length equals 15 residues. V dropped 6 bases and J dropped 1; count of bases not matched to a gene: 5. The V gene's germline CDR1 is KGHSH and CDR2 LQKENI. CDR3 region: CASSFGQENTGELFF. The DNA for the CDR3 is TGTGCCAGCTCTTTCGGACAGGAGAACACCGGGGAGCTGTTTTTT.

This chain uses TRBV29-1 with TRBJ2-1; 10 nucleotides agree with TRBD2. Germline loops: CDR1 SQVTM, CDR2 ANQGSEA. This CDR3 has 18 amino acids. The V gene end was trimmed by 3 bases and the J gene end by 6 bases; junction bases not matched to a gene: 17. The CDR3 nucleotides read TGCAGCGTTGAGGGTGATAGCGGGGGGACTACTACTGGCAATGAGCAGTTCTTC. Translating gives CSVEGDSGGTTTGNEQFF.

The V call is TRBV6-5, the J call TRBJ1-5, with 9 bases aligning to TRBD1. CDR3 length equals 15 residues. The J segment lost 3 bases and the V segment lost 5 bases, leaving 5 bases of the junction unmatched. CDR1 MNHEY and CDR2 SVGAGI come from the germline V gene. Here the CDR3 reads CASSRRTGVNQPQHF. CDR3 nucleotides: TGTGCCAGCAGTCGTCGGACAGGGGTCAATCAGCCCCAGCATTTT.

This sequence joins TRBV7-6 and TRBJ2-7, with D hard to call. CDR1 is SGHVS and CDR2 is FNYEAQ in the germline V gene. The CDR3 covers 12 residues. With 5 bases removed from V and 6 bases from J, the gap between germline ends came to 11 bases. CDR3 in amino acids: CASSLYPSEQYF. CDR3 sequence (DNA): TGTGCCAGCAGCCTATACCCCTCCGAGCAGTACTTC.

In this sample, this clone turned up once. The chain combines TRBV6-5 with TRBJ1-5; D perhaps matches TRBD1 (6 bases). V was trimmed by 2 bases and J by 6 bases, leaving 14 bases between them. CDR1 and CDR2 (germline): MNHEY, SVGAGI. The CDR3 covers 15 residues. The chain's CDR3 is CASSYPGALVQPQHF. CDR3 nucleotide sequence: TGTGCCAGCAGTTACCCAGGGGCCCTAGTTCAGCCCCAGCATTTT.

The rearrangement links TRBV9 to TRBJ2-3; 9 positions match TRBD2. The CDR3 consists of 17 residues. Germline CDR1 is SGDLS and CDR2 is YYNGEE. V gave up 2 bases and J gave up 5 bases; unmatched junction bases: 12. The CDR3 here is CASSVSLAGGLEDTQYF. CDR3 DNA: TGTGCCAGCAGCGTTTCCCTGGCGGGAGGGTTGGAAGATACGCAGTATTTT.

Only a few counts were recorded for this clone. J is TRBJ1-1 and V is TRBV28, with a weak D call TRBD1 (6 bases). Germline V gene data show CDR1 as MDHEN and CDR2 as SYDVKM. The germline V and J ends were trimmed by 3 bases and 7 bases, with 12 bases remaining between them. The CDR3 has 13 amino acids. CDR3 sequence reads: CASSLDSSREAFF. The CDR3 bases are TGTGCCAGCAGTTTGGACAGTTCTCGTGAAGCTTTCTTT.